The rows below give T cell receptor beta chains drawn from one sample of a study of beta chain features in type 1 diabetes. Sequencing used immunoSEQ multiplex PCR; TCRdb keeps in-frame clones, though not all of them. The table records over 100,000 clones, under 40% of them present only once. Sequences were obtained from stem cell memory CD4+ T cells from blood. The receptors were sampled from a woman younger than 30 in good health. CDR3s include the opening cysteine and the closing phenylalanine or tryptophan.

V	J	CDR3
TRBV27	TRBJ2-7	CASSFPGSYEQYF
TRBV27	TRBJ1-2	CASSLSWDSGRYGYTF
TRBV27	TRBJ2-1	CASSFDRDLENEQFF
TRBV18	TRBJ2-1	CASSRAPGISYNEQFF
TRBV19	TRBJ1-2	CASSQPVTGSYGYTF
TRBV7-9	TRBJ2-5	CASSSYTGTTQETQYF
TRBV4-1	TRBJ2-3	CASSRTGNPTDTQYF
TRBV7-2	TRBJ2-7	CASSLAIAGVTLYEQYF
TRBV10-3	TRBJ2-7	CAISGVLSYEQYF
TRBV6-5	TRBJ2-3	CASSYRQTKSTDTQYF
TRBV6-5	TRBJ2-5	CASSEQGLQETQYF
TRBV10-3	TRBJ2-3	CAISRGLAGGTDTQYF
TRBV5-6	TRBJ2-1	CASNRGEDEQFF
TRBV7-8	TRBJ2-7	CASSPQWSTSYEQYF
TRBV19	TRBJ2-3	CASSIVGSIDTQYF
TRBV5-1	TRBJ1-2	CASSFGQGARGYTF
TRBV10-3	TRBJ2-2	CAIGRVQGKVGELFF
TRBV6-4	TRBJ1-1	CASSVLRNTEAFF
TRBV5-6	TRBJ2-2	CASSSGAGELFF
TRBV2	TRBJ2-5	CASNRGAGETQYF
TRBV6-5	TRBJ2-1	CASSPGLAGTYEQFF
TRBV6-5	TRBJ1-5	CASSYGGDSNQPQHF
TRBV2	TRBJ2-1	CANLRQGENYNEQFF
TRBV28	TRBJ1-5	CASSFAINQPQHF
TRBV27	TRBJ1-3	CASSIRQGVNTIYF
TRBV10-3	TRBJ2-7	CAISASEGTASYEQYF
TRBV9	TRBJ2-7	CASSVVGSNEQYF
TRBV6-6	TRBJ1-4	CASSYSGQVANEKLFF
TRBV5-1	TRBJ2-7	CASSLWTGREQYF
TRBV7-9	TRBJ1-2	CASSLDRGYTF
TRBV5-6	TRBJ2-1	CASSPTITRHEQFF
TRBV6-6	TRBJ1-1	CASSYSIIGDRFEAFF
TRBV5-1	TRBJ1-4	CASSWGRGTGDEKLFF